Each of the 19 T cell receptor beta chains below was sequenced from the same sample in a study of blood T cells in healthy people across ages. A second PCR of roughly 7 to 11 cycles used a sample-barcoded 5' primer and a J-beta primer mix. MiXCR, run by TCRdb on the 5' RACE reads, gives a single entry per CDR3 protein. The top ten hold less than 0.85% of the sample, which has around 1,000,000 distinct CDR3 sequences, 20% to 25% seen once. These data also featured in a second study, about T cells of mothers and their children.

Input material: blood. The receptor set was obtained from a girl aged 2 to 9 in good health.

The CDR3 reads CASGLDPSETQYF. The CDR3 DNA sequence: TGTGCTAGTGGTTTGGATCCCTCGGAGACCCAGTACTTC. The gene calls are TRBV12-5 and TRBJ2-5; D is unclear. CDR1 and CDR2 from the germline V gene are LGHNT and FRNRAP. V was trimmed by 1 base and J by 5 bases, leaving 8 bases between them. The CDR3 runs to 13 residues.

This chain joins TRBV15 and TRBJ1-2; D uncertain. The germline CDR1 and CDR2 sequences are LNHNV and YYDKDF (reference sequence). V was cut by 0 bases and J by 8 bases, with 16 bases left in between. CDR3 size: 15 residues. DNA for the CDR3: TGTGCCACCAGCAGAGATGAATTAGGGTTGGACGGCTACACCTTC. Amino acid sequence: CATSRDELGLDGYTF.

This clonotype was seen more than once but under ten times. The rearrangement joins TRBV9 to TRBJ2-5; D ambiguous. Looked up from germline, CDR1 is SGDLS and CDR2 is YYNGEE. V was shortened by 6 bases and J by 5 bases, with 14 bases between the two germline ends. The CDR3 is 13 amino acids. CDR3 region: CASTSQWWETQYF. In DNA, the CDR3 is TGTGCCAGCACCTCACAATGGTGGGAGACCCAGTACTTC.

This clonotype was detected a few times. The V gene is TRBV7-2, the J gene TRBJ2-1; D is ambiguous. V was cut by 1 base and J by 8 bases, with 12 bases left in between. This CDR3 has 14 amino acids. Germline CDR1 SGHTA, CDR2 FQGNSA. CDR3 region: CASSLVWLSDEQFF. In DNA, the CDR3 is TGTGCCAGCAGCTTAGTGTGGCTATCGGATGAGCAGTTCTTC.

This clonotype has just a few counts. The chain uses TRBV4-3 and TRBJ1-1; perhaps TRBD1 as D (6 bases). The germline gives CDR1 LGHNA, CDR2 YSLEER. The CDR3 runs 13 residues. V was trimmed by 3 bases and J by 8 bases, leaving 13 bases between them. DNA of the CDR3: TGCGCCAGCAGCCACCCAGACAGGCTAGAAGCTTTCTTT. Protein product: CASSHPDRLEAFF.

This clonotype was seen repeatedly, ten times or more. The chain links TRBV28 to TRBJ1-2, with D tentatively TRBD1 (5 bases). V dropped 1 base and J dropped 2 bases, with 11 bases sitting between them. This CDR3 is built from 15 residues. CDR1 is MDHEN and CDR2 is SYDVKM in the germline V gene. The CDR3 DNA reads as TGTGCCAGCAGTTTATCGCGGGGCCCGAACTATGGCTACACCTTC. Translating gives CASSLSRGPNYGYTF.

There are a few counts of this clonotype. Compared with germline, one end of the junction differs, possibly owing to a read error. This chain connects TRBV2 to TRBJ1-3; tentatively, D is TRBD1 (5 bases). The CDR3 contains 14 residues. Germline V gene data show CDR1 as SNHLY and CDR2 as FYNNEI. CDR3: CASSTVLSGNTIYF. The CDR3 DNA is TGTGCCAGCTCGACAGTCCTCTCTGGCAACACCATATATTTT.

A note on this clonotype: The CDR3 ends on some other residue instead of the conserved phenylalanine or tryptophan, so this is likely a read error. The gene calls are TRBV27 and TRBJ2-5; tentative D call: TRBD2 (5 bases). Trimming removed 6 bases at V and 5 bases at J, with 19 bases between. Germline CDR1 MNHEY, CDR2 SMNVEV (reference sequence). The CDR3 has 15 residues. The CDR3 is CASSPPPGIRETQYS. Written as DNA, the CDR3 is TGTGCCAGCAGCCCACCGCCGGGGATACGGGAGACCCAGTACTCC.

The rearrangement joins TRBV4-3 to TRBJ2-2; tentative D call: TRBD2 (5 bases). CDR3 size: 15 residues. The V and J ends lost 4 bases and 9 bases respectively, with 18 bases between them. Germline CDR1 is LGHNA and CDR2 is YSLEER. In DNA form, the CDR3 reads TGCGCCAGCAGCCCTGGGCCTTCCGGGGTCTGGGAGCTGTTTTTT. Translating gives CASSPGPSGVWELFF.

This clonotype was observed once. The rearrangement links TRBV29-1 to TRBJ2-7, with a weak D call TRBD2 (6 bases). There are 12 residues in the CDR3. Germline CDR1 SQVTM, CDR2 ANQGSEA. The V end was cut by 5 bases, the J end by 3 bases, with 11 bases between. CDR3 nucleotides: TGCAGCGTTACCGGAGGGGACTACGAGCAGTACTTC. Amino acid sequence: CSVTGGDYEQYF.

This clonotype was seen a few times. The CDR3 nucleotides are TGCGCCAGCAGCTTGGAATCCGGGACCCAGTACTTC. Translated: CASSLESGTQYF. The chain combines TRBV5-1 with TRBJ2-5; D is ambiguous. Germline values: CDR1 SGHRS, CDR2 YFSETQ. The CDR3 totals 12 residues. The V end was cut by 0 bases, the J end by 7 bases, with 7 bases between.

The genes are TRBV11-2 and TRBJ2-5; 15 bases align to TRBD2. Germline V CDR1 and CDR2: SGHAT, FQNNGV. Trimming cost V 3 bases and J 4 bases; bases outside gene matches: 9. The length of the CDR3 is 18 residues. CDR3 in DNA: TGTGCCAGCAGCTTTCCGGGACTAGCGGGAGGAGATCGAGAGACCCAGTACTTC. Translated, it gives CASSFPGLAGGDRETQYF.

In regard to this clonotype: The junction departs from the called germline gene at one end, perhaps through a read error. The chain employs TRBV12-3 or TRBV12-4 and TRBJ1-2, with D tentatively TRBD1 (6 bases). CDR3 size: 14 residues. This chain's CDR3 is CANSFASGGLGYTF. The CDR3 bases are TGTGCCAACAGTTTTGCCTCCGGGGGGCTTGGCTACACCTTC.

This sequence joins TRBV20-1 and TRBJ2-7, with 13 bases aligning to TRBD2. The tail of the sequence fits TRBJ2-5 better, so the J call may be wrong. The germline gives CDR1 DFQATT, CDR2 SNEGSKA (reference sequence). The CDR3 has 17 residues. Here the CDR3 reads CSAVPLGLAGEEETQYF. In DNA form, the CDR3 reads TGCAGTGCAGTACCATTAGGACTAGCGGGGGAGGAGGAGACCCAGTACTTC.

A few counts support this clonotype. V usage is TRBV5-1 and J usage is TRBJ1-2; D remains unclear. V shed 6 bases and J shed 2 bases, with 17 bases lying between them. Germline CDR1 SGHRS, CDR2 YFSETQ. This CDR3 has 15 amino acids. CDR3 nucleotides: TGCGCCAGCAATCCGTGGACCGGGATCAACTATGGCTACACCTTC. It codes for CASNPWTGINYGYTF. The full variable domain, with the rest looked up from reference TRBV5-1 and TRBJ1-2, is KAGVTQTPRYLIKTRGQQVTLSCSPISGHRSVSWYQQTPGQGLQFLFEYFSETQRNKGNFPGRFSGRQFSNSRSEMNVSTLELGDSALYLCASNPWTGINYGYTFGSGTRLTVV.

This clonotype appeared a few times. The chain combines TRBV10-3 with TRBJ2-3; 8 nucleotides line up with TRBD2. V shed 6 bases and J 6 bases; nucleotides not matched to a gene: 20. CDR1 ENHRY and CDR2 SYGVKD come from the germline V gene. This CDR3 has 18 residues. CDR3 in amino acids: CAISGSRAGGPGRDTQYF. CDR3 nucleotide sequence: TGTGCCATCAGCGGTAGCCGCGCGGGGGGCCCTGGTCGGGATACGCAGTATTTT.

A few counts support this clonotype. This rearrangement joins TRBV10-2 to TRBJ2-2, with D possibly TRBD1 on 6 matching bases. Trimming removed 7 bases from V and 0 bases from J, with 9 bases in between. CDR3 size: 14 residues. CDR1 is WSHSY, CDR2 SAAADI, per germline. The CDR3: CASMAGANTGELFF. The CDR3 DNA follows: TGCGCCAGCATGGCAGGGGCGAACACCGGGGAGCTGTTTTTT.

This clonotype was counted only a few times. This rearrangement joins TRBV3-1 to TRBJ2-1; D may be TRBD2 (6 bases). The CDR3 spans 13 residues. V was pared by 4 bases and J by 15 bases, with 19 bases between. CDR1 is LGHDT, CDR2 YNNKEL, per germline (reference sequence). Written as DNA, the CDR3 is TGTGCCAGCAGCCTGGGGGGTACTAGCTCTGGGTTCTTC. Residues: CASSLGGTSSGFF.

This chain links TRBV29-1 with TRBJ2-7; D is uncertain. Trimming left V 1 base short and J 4 bases short, with 5 bases between. The CDR3 is 11 residues long. The germline CDR1 and CDR2 sequences are SQVTM and ANQGSEA. Here the CDR3 reads CSVEALYEQYF. CDR3 nucleotide sequence: TGCAGCGTTGAAGCTTTGTACGAGCAGTACTTC.